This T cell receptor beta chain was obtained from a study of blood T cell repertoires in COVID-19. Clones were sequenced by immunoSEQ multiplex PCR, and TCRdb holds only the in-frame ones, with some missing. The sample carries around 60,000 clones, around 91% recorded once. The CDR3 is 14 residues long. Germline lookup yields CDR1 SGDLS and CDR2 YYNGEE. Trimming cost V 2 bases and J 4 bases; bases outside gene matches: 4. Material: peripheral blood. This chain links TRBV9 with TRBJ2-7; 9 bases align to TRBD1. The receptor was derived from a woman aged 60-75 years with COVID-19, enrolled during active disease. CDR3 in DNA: TGTGCCAGCAGCGTTGGACAGGGGAGGTACGAGCAGTACTTC. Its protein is CASSVGQGRYEQYF.